A single sample gave rise to the 7 T cell receptor beta chains below, sequenced in a study of blood T cell repertoires in COVID-19. Libraries were prepared by immunoSEQ multiplex PCR; TCRdb keeps only in-frame clonotypes and omits some of them. The repertoire includes 150,000 or so clones, about 79% of them detected once, and around 4.2% sits in the top ten. The material sequenced was peripheral blood. The receptors originated from a woman older than 75 with active or convalescent COVID-19.

The chain has TRBV30 and TRBJ1-1; D possibly corresponds to TRBD1 (6 bases). Germline CDR1 and CDR2: GTSNPN and SVGIG (reference sequence). V was cut by 3 bases and J by 7 bases, with 21 bases left in between. The CDR3 runs 15 residues. The CDR3 here is CAWRFGGAVGSEAFF. The CDR3 region has the DNA TGTGCCTGGAGATTCGGGGGGGCGGTGGGAAGTGAAGCTTTCTTT. Full variable domain (outside the CDR3, taken from reference TRBV30 and TRBJ1-1): SQTIHQWPATLVQPVGSPLSLECTVEGTSNPNLYWYRQAAGRGLQLLFYSVGIGQISSEVPQNLSASRPQDRQFILSSKKLLLSDSGFYLCAWRFGGAVGSEAFFGQGTRLTVV.

This clone was detected only a few times. V is TRBV5-1 and J is TRBJ2-1, with TRBD2 matching over 8 bases. The CDR3 runs 14 residues. Germline CDR1 and CDR2: SGHRS and YFSETQ. V trimming: 2 bases; J trimming: 15 bases; junction bases outside the gene matches: 13. The CDR3 sequence: CASSFAGSGETRFF. The CDR3, as DNA: TGCGCCAGCAGCTTTGCAGGTAGCGGGGAAACACGGTTCTTC.

The chain employs TRBV15 and TRBJ1-2; D ambiguous. CDR1 is LNHNV and CDR2 is YYDKDF in the germline V gene (reference sequence). Between the trimmed V and J ends, which lost 1 base and 2 bases, there was a span of 8 bases. The CDR3 has 14 amino acids. CDR3 sequence reads: CATSRGYQNYGYTF. The DNA for the CDR3 is TGTGCCACCAGCAGAGGATACCAGAACTATGGCTACACCTTC.

This clone was counted once. The genes are TRBV6-5 and TRBJ2-5; 7 positions match TRBD1. The CDR3 loop spans 14 amino acids. V dropped 5 bases and J dropped 1; count of bases not matched to a gene: 4. Germline V gene lookup returns CDR1 MNHEY and CDR2 SVGAGI. CDR3 sequence: CASSPDRLQETQYF. DNA for the CDR3: TGTGCCAGCAGTCCGGACAGGCTCCAAGAGACCCAGTACTTC.

The chain uses TRBV5-1 and TRBJ2-3; possible D gene TRBD2, 5 bases. Between the trimmed V and J ends, which lost 4 bases and 5 bases, there was a span of 14 bases. This CDR3 has 14 amino acids. Per germline, CDR1 SGHRS and CDR2 YFSETQ. The CDR3 region is CASSLVGGVDTQYF. The CDR3, as DNA: TGCGCCAGCAGCCTGGTTGGAGGAGTAGATACGCAGTATTTT.

This chain uses TRBV3-1 (or the pseudogene TRBV3-2) with TRBJ1-1, with unresolved D. Germline CDR1 is LGHDT and CDR2 is YNNKEL (reference sequence). The CDR3 has 13 amino acids. Trimming removed 3 bases at V and 3 bases at J, with 8 bases between. This CDR3 reads CASSHVADTEAFF. As DNA, the CDR3 is TGTGCCAGCAGCCACGTGGCGGACACTGAAGCTTTCTTT.

Many counts were recorded for this clone. CDR3 loop: CASSQGIAVNTEAFF. The CDR3 bases are TGTGCCAGCAGCCAAGGGATCGCGGTGAACACTGAAGCTTTCTTT. This rearrangement joins TRBV3-1 (or the pseudogene TRBV3-2) to TRBJ1-1; no firm D call. Germline V gene sequence: CDR1 LGHDT, CDR2 YNNKEL (reference sequence). The V and J ends lost 1 base and 0 bases respectively, with 9 bases between them. The CDR3 totals 15 residues.